The entry that follows covers one TCR beta chain sequence. Its antigen remains unidentified. Sequencing used immunoSEQ multiplex PCR; TCRdb keeps in-frame clones, though not all of them. The repertoire holds about 38,000 clones, with roughly nine tenths as singletons. Trimming stripped 2 bases from V and 4 bases from J, with 13 bases between. Germline V lookup: CDR1 SGHRS, CDR2 YFSETQ. The CDR3 is 14 amino acids. The data belong to a study of neoadjuvant nivolumab and ipilimumab in lung cancer. Study-wide results and limits: Pretherapy blood TCR richness correlated positively with resected tumor richness.

The sequencing used peripheral blood, collected before neoadjuvant nivolumab, alone or with ipilimumab. This receptor was identified in an adult with non-small cell lung cancer. The V gene is TRBV5-1, the J gene TRBJ2-7; no clear D. The CDR3 DNA reads as TGCGCCAGCAGCTTTGGTCAGCCCCTATACGAGCAGTACTTC. Translated: CASSFGQPLYEQYF. Based on the CDR3 plus reference TRBV5-1 and TRBJ2-7, the full variable domain is KAGVTQTPRYLIKTRGQQVTLSCSPISGHRSVSWYQQTPGQGLQFLFEYFSETQRNKGNFPGRFSGRQFSNSRSEMNVSTLELGDSALYLCASSFGQPLYEQYFGPGTRLTVT.